Below are 28 T cell receptor beta chains sequenced from a single sample in a study of T cell responses to AZD1222 COVID-19 vaccine. Method: immunoSEQ multiplex PCR; TCRdb's copy keeps in-frame clones and lacks some. The sample carries about 120,000 clones, approximately 84% recorded once. This material consisted of peripheral blood, taken on day 0 of AZD1222 vaccination. The source of these receptors is an adult in good health.

V is TRBV6-2 or TRBV6-3 and J is TRBJ2-3; D unresolved. V was cut by 6 bases and J by 2 bases, with 6 bases left in between. The CDR3 consists of 12 residues. Germline V gives CDR1 MNHEY, CDR2 SVGEGT. The CDR3: CASSLVTDTQYF. DNA for the CDR3: TGTGCCAGCAGCCTGGTCACAGATACGCAGTATTTT.

The chain employs TRBV28 and TRBJ1-1, with D uncertain. The ends were cut back, 5 bases at V and 1 base at J, with 11 bases in the middle. This CDR3 comprises 14 residues. Germline-derived CDR1 and CDR2 are MDHEN and SYDVKM. In DNA form, the CDR3 reads TGTGCCAGCAGTCTAGGGAACGCGAACACTGAAGCTTTCTTT. It is translated as CASSLGNANTEAFF.

The CDR3 loop is CATSDSGTSALYEQYF. CDR3 DNA: TGTGCCACCAGTGATTCGGGGACTAGCGCTCTTTACGAGCAGTACTTC. The chain has TRBV24-1 and TRBJ2-7; TRBD2 agrees at 10 bases. CDR1 is KGHDR and CDR2 is SFDVKD in the germline V gene. The CDR3 consists of 16 residues. J was trimmed by 4 bases and V by 2 bases; bases with no gene match: 7.

The CDR3 sequence is CASTKLAASSGANVLTF. As DNA, the CDR3 is TGTGCCAGTACCAAACTAGCGGCCAGCTCTGGGGCCAACGTCCTGACTTTC. This chain links TRBV19 with TRBJ2-6; TRBD2 aligns across 8 bases. From germline, CDR1 is LNHDA and CDR2 SQIVND (reference sequence). J gave up 0 bases and V 7 bases, and 8 bases lay outside the gene matches. The CDR3 consists of 17 residues.

This clone has only one observation. The chain combines TRBV6-5 with TRBJ1-5; no clear D. The germline V gene has CDR1 MNHEY and CDR2 SVGAGI. The length of the CDR3 is 14 residues. The ends were cut back, 6 bases at V and 2 bases at J, with 11 bases in the middle. CDR3 nucleotides: TGTGCCAGCAGCCCGACAAGTGGCAATCAGCCCCAGCATTTT. Protein sequence: CASSPTSGNQPQHF.

With regard to this clone: One junction end does not reproduce the germline sequence, and a read error may be involved. This chain uses TRBV6-1 with TRBJ2-1; unclear D gene. Germline-derived CDR1 and CDR2 are MNHNS and SASEGT. This CDR3 comprises 11 residues. CDR3 protein: CASSEPNSQVF. For the CDR3, the DNA is TGTGCCAGCAGTGAACCTAACTCCCAGGTCTTC.

The V call is TRBV30, the J call TRBJ1-1; a possible D gene is TRBD1 (5 bases). This CDR3 has 12 residues. CDR1 and CDR2 from the germline V gene are GTSNPN and SVGIG (reference sequence). The V gene lost 7 bases and the J gene lost 1 base, with 10 bases spanning the gap. CDR3 DNA sequence: TGTGCCTCAGGGCGCTGGAACACTGAAGCTTTCTTT. It is translated as CASGRWNTEAFF. Together with reference TRBV30 and TRBJ1-1, the CDR3 gives the full variable domain: SQTIHQWPATLVQPVGSPLSLECTVEGTSNPNLYWYRQAAGRGLQLLFYSVGIGQISSEVPQNLSASRPQDRQFILSSKKLLLSDSGFYLCASGRWNTEAFFGQGTRLTVV.

Comment on this clone: One end of the junction does not line up with germline, which may come from a read error. The chain joins TRBV19 to TRBJ1-4; D ambiguous. Germline V gives CDR1 LNHDA, CDR2 SQIVND (reference sequence). The CDR3 has 13 residues. CDR3 DNA sequence: TGTGCCAGTAGTATAGGACGGGAAGAAAAGCTGTTTTTT. Protein: CASSIGREEKLFF. The variable domain in full, with the rest retrieved from reference TRBV19 and TRBJ1-4, is DGGITQSPKYLFRKEGQNVTLSCEQNLNHDAMYWYRQDPGQGLRLIYYSQIVNDFQKGDIAEGYSVSREKKESFPLTVTSAQKNPTAFYLCASSIGREEKLFFGSGTQLSVL.

The rearrangement joins TRBV13 to TRBJ2-7; D gene unclear. Germline assignment: CDR1 PRHDT and CDR2 FYEKMQ (reference sequence). Deletions cut 6 bases from V and 5 bases from J, with 17 bases between. The CDR3 has 14 residues. The CDR3 DNA sequence: TGTGCCAGCAGTCCTTGGGCAGTCCCGGACGAGCAGTACTTC. It specifies CASSPWAVPDEQYF.

The chain has TRBV7-8 and TRBJ1-3; D is possibly TRBD1 (6 bases). Trimming stripped 5 bases from V and 7 bases from J, with 18 bases between. CDR3 length: 15 residues. Germline V CDR1 and CDR2: SGHVS, FQNEAQ. CDR3 sequence (DNA): TGTGCCAGCAGCCCCGCCGGGGGCAGTCGGAACACCATATATTTT. Amino acids: CASSPAGGSRNTIYF.

This chain links TRBV12-3 or TRBV12-4 with TRBJ2-5, with 7 bases identical to TRBD1. The CDR3 is 12 amino acids. With V trimmed by 6 bases and J by 5 bases, 3 bases remained unmatched. The CDR3 region has the DNA TGTGCCAGCAGGAGGGGGCAGGAGACCCAGTACTTC. Amino acids: CASRRGQETQYF.

In its sample, this clone was seen once. The gene calls are TRBV6-5 and TRBJ2-1; the D gene is possibly TRBD2 (5 bases). The CDR3 has 12 amino acids. The V gene lost 5 bases and the J gene lost 9 bases, with 11 bases spanning the gap. The germline V gene encodes CDR1 MNHEY and CDR2 SVGAGI. The CDR3, as DNA: TGTGCCAGCAGTCGCGGGCCGGGTGAGCAGTTCTTC. Amino acid sequence: CASSRGPGEQFF.

The rearrangement links TRBV19 to TRBJ1-4; possibly TRBD1 for D (5 bases). V lost 3 bases, J lost 16 bases, and 21 bases lay in between. This CDR3 region has 14 residues. Germline V lookup: CDR1 LNHDA, CDR2 SQIVND (reference sequence). The CDR3 DNA is TGTGCCAGTAGTATGACCTCCGGGACGTTAAGGTCGTTTTTT. This translates into CASSMTSGTLRSFF.

V usage is TRBV15 and J usage is TRBJ1-5, with D possibly being TRBD1 (5 bases). The CDR3 runs to 16 residues. The V gene lost 3 bases and the J gene lost 2 bases, with 14 bases spanning the gap. CDR1 LNHNV and CDR2 YYDKDF come from the germline V gene (reference sequence). CDR3 in amino acids: CATSRKGDLRNQPQHF. In nucleotides, the CDR3 is TGTGCCACCAGCAGGAAAGGGGACCTTCGCAATCAGCCCCAGCATTTT. Drawing the rest from reference TRBV15 and TRBJ1-5, the complete variable domain is DAMVIQNPRYQVTQFGKPVTLSCSQTLNHNVMYWYQQKSSQAPKLLFHYYDKDFNNEADTPDNFQSRRPNTSFCFLDIRSPGLGDTAMYLCATSRKGDLRNQPQHFGDGTRLSIL.

This chain uses TRBV19 with TRBJ1-5; D not resolved. V was shortened by 6 bases and J by 0 bases, with 6 bases between the two germline ends. This CDR3 comprises 13 residues. Germline assignment: CDR1 LNHDA and CDR2 SQIVND (reference sequence). The CDR3 DNA follows: TGTGCCAGTAGGCCGTTTAGCAATCAGCCCCAGCATTTT. Amino acid sequence: CASRPFSNQPQHF.

This chain connects TRBV7-2 to TRBJ1-1; 9 bases line up with TRBD1. The CDR3 totals 14 residues. CDR1 is SGHTA, CDR2 FQGNSA, per germline. V lost 6 bases to trimming and J lost 5 bases; unmatched junction nucleotides: 7. The CDR3 loop is CASRVTGGGTEAFF. The CDR3 DNA is TGTGCCAGCAGAGTGACAGGGGGAGGGACTGAAGCTTTCTTT.

The chain joins TRBV30 to TRBJ2-2; maybe TRBD1 (6 bases). CDR1 and CDR2 (germline): GTSNPN, SVGIG (reference sequence). With 3 bases removed from V and 5 bases from J, the gap between germline ends came to 22 bases. This CDR3 comprises 17 residues. CDR3 DNA sequence: TGTGCCTGGAGGGGCAGCAGGGGAAGTCGAAGGACCGGGGAGCTGTTTTTT. This translates into CAWRGSRGSRRTGELFF.

Written as DNA, the CDR3 is TGTGCCAGCAGCTTAACACCGGGGAGGGACACCGGGGAGCTGTTTTTT. Its translation: CASSLTPGRDTGELFF. V and J are TRBV7-3 and TRBJ2-2; 7 bases are shared with TRBD2. The ends lost 0 bases at V and 3 bases at J; junction bases unmatched: 4. The length of the CDR3 is 16 residues. Germline lookup yields CDR1 SGHTA and CDR2 FQGTGA.

The chain has TRBV5-4 and TRBJ2-1; 8 bases match TRBD1. The germline V gene encodes CDR1 SGHNT and CDR2 YYREEE (reference sequence). The ends lost 3 bases at V and 1 base at J; junction bases unmatched: 6. The CDR3 totals 16 residues. Here the CDR3 DNA reads TGTGCCAGCAGCTCTCCCAGGACAGGGTCCTACAATGAGCAGTTCTTC. It codes for CASSSPRTGSYNEQFF.

This rearrangement joins TRBV4-1 to TRBJ2-7, with unresolved D. Germline CDR1 reads MGHRA; CDR2 reads YSYEKL. Between the trimmed V and J ends, which lost 1 base and 2 bases, there was a span of 6 bases. This CDR3 contains 13 residues. In DNA form, the CDR3 reads TGCGCCAGCAGCCAAGTGGGCACCTACGAGCAGTACTTC. Protein: CASSQVGTYEQYF.

The chain combines TRBV27 with TRBJ2-7, with 8 bases matching TRBD1. The CDR3 has 14 residues. CDR1 is MNHEY and CDR2 is SMNVEV in the germline V gene (reference sequence). Germline trimming cut 6 bases from V and 0 bases from J; bases unmatched to any gene: 4. This CDR3 reads CASSPQGASYEQYF. CDR3 nucleotide sequence: TGTGCCAGCAGCCCCCAGGGGGCCTCCTACGAGCAGTACTTC.

This clone occurred once. The genes are TRBV7-3 and TRBJ2-2, with D possibly TRBD2 on 7 matching bases. Germline values: CDR1 SGHTA, CDR2 FQGTGA. The CDR3 is 13 residues long. Trimming removed 3 bases at V and 6 bases at J, with 8 bases between. CDR3 amino acids: CASSFGGPGELFF. The CDR3 DNA follows: TGTGCCAGCAGCTTCGGGGGGCCCGGGGAGCTGTTTTTT.

The rearrangement joins TRBV30 to TRBJ1-6; 9 nucleotides align to TRBD1. The V segment lost 1 base and the J segment 10 bases; nucleotides outside the gene matches: 2. The CDR3 is 13 residues long. Germline V CDR1 and CDR2: GTSNPN, SVGIG (reference sequence). CDR3 DNA: TGTGCCTGGAGTGGGACAGGGGCATCACCCCTCCACTTT. This gives the protein CAWSGTGASPLHF.

This chain uses TRBV6-5 with TRBJ2-3; 13 nucleotides match TRBD2. The CDR3 loop spans 15 amino acids. CDR1 and CDR2 from the germline V gene are MNHEY and SVGAGI. The junction had 4 bases not matched to a gene; V was cut back by 5 bases and J by 5 bases. CDR3 sequence: CASSTGTSGVDTQYF. CDR3 bases: TGTGCCAGCAGTACCGGGACTAGCGGGGTAGATACGCAGTATTTT.

The V call is TRBV4-3, the J call TRBJ2-2; unclear D gene. Looked up from germline, CDR1 is LGHNA and CDR2 is YSLEER. The length of the CDR3 is 13 residues. V lost 2 bases and J lost 7, with 8 bases in between. The CDR3 spells CASSQRWDGELFF. The CDR3 DNA reads TGCGCCAGCAGCCAACGTTGGGACGGGGAGCTGTTTTTT.

This clone has more than one count but fewer than ten. The chain has TRBV7-6 and TRBJ2-7; D possibly corresponds to TRBD1 (5 bases). Trimming removed 1 base from V and 2 bases from J, with 12 bases in between. The germline gives CDR1 SGHVS, CDR2 FNYEAQ. This CDR3 is built from 15 residues. For the CDR3, the DNA is TGTGCCAGCAGCTTAGGGGGCAGGTTAGCCTACGAGCAGTACTTC. Protein: CASSLGGRLAYEQYF.

The genes are TRBV11-3 and TRBJ2-1; D perhaps matches TRBD2 (6 bases). Germline-derived CDR1 and CDR2 are SGHNT and YENEEA. Between the trimmed V and J ends, which lost 0 bases and 4 bases, there was a span of 13 bases. This CDR3 has 16 residues. Written as DNA, the CDR3 is TGTGCCAGCAGCTTAGAGGGTCTAGCGTCTTACAATGAGCAGTTCTTC. It translates to CASSLEGLASYNEQFF.

This clone was observed once. The rearrangement joins TRBV11-2 to TRBJ2-5; possible D gene TRBD2, 5 bases. The CDR3 consists of 15 residues. Germline CDR1 SGHAT, CDR2 FQNNGV. With 5 bases removed from V and 5 bases from J, the gap between germline ends came to 18 bases. The CDR3 loop reads CASSPMGRSGETQYF. The CDR3 bases are TGTGCCAGCAGCCCTATGGGCAGGTCGGGGGAGACCCAGTACTTC.